This TCR beta chain was obtained from a study of blood T cell repertoires in COVID-19 (dated by TCRdb to 2019 to 2021). A note on the overall study: Collaborator samples came from the United States, Italy and Spain and covered acute and convalescent phases of COVID-19. HLA class I and class II types, where available, came from metadata supplied by the sample provider rather than from assay-based typing. The material from the prospective study consisted of cDNA or gDNA derived from T cells, B-cell-depleted T cells, or PBMCs. The samples were drawn from the first 160 participants of the ongoing ImmuneRACE study and from some 1,300 subjects provided by 6 global collaborators. Sample metadata almost always included a de-identified subject ID, COVID-19 status, age in years and sex. The dataset comprised deeply sampled blood TCRbeta repertoires from subjects exposed to, actively infected with, or recovered from COVID-19. The repertoires were made available in a free public database intended to serve as a resource for research on the immune response to SARS-CoV-2. Overall study results and their limits: The quantity of clinical and demographic metadata differed by source and by participant and was supplied without curation.

As concerns this clone: What this receptor recognizes is not known. No base quality information exists; no much larger clone differs at one position.

TCRbeta CDR3 regions were amplified from genomic DNA using the immunoSEQ Assay, a bias-controlled multiplex PCR. From the authors' description of their analysis: The number of nucleated cells in each sample was estimated by amplification of reference gene primers within the assay. Sequence reads were collapsed and filtered to measure the absolute abundance of every unique TCRbeta CDR3 rearrangement. For each sample, productive Simpson clonality was calculated as the square root of Simpson's diversity index over productive rearrangements. TCRdb carries this immuneACCESS record with in-frame sequences only. Its versions omit some clonotypes, under half of them owing to an unresolved V gene in the studies checked, with the rest unexplained. V and J calls and clone size are given by that table; D and trimming were obtained from the DNA. The sample includes around 78,000 clones, with 90% observed a single time. Roughly 1% of the sample comes from the top ten.

Collaborating institutions collected whole blood in K2EDTA tubes following their own protocols. Collaborator samples were shipped for TCRbeta analysis as frozen whole blood, isolated PBMCs, or DNA extracted from either sample type. At the junction V is shortened by 7 bases and J by 5 bases, with 11 bases in between. The germline V gene supplies CDR1 MDHEN and CDR2 SYDVKM. The CDR3 goes from the cysteine to the phenylalanine over 13 residues. The retained sequence is limited to the CDR3, 39 bases, with the frame set at the first base. The sequence joins TRBV28 to TRBJ1-4, and TRBD1 may be the D gene, going by 5 matching bases. The sequenced sample was peripheral blood. The source is a woman aged 45-60 years in a cohort sampled during active COVID-19. Here is the DNA: TGTGCCAGCACAGGGCTCTTCAATGAAAAACTGTTTTTT. Its coded protein is CASTGLFNEKLFF.